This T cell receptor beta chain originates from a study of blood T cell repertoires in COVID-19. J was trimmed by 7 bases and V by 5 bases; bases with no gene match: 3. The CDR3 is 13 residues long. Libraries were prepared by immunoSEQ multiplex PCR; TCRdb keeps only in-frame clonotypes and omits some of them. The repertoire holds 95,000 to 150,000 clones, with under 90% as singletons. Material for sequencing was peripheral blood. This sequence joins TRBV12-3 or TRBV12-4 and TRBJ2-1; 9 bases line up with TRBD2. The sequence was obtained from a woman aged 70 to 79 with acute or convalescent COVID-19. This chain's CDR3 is CASSGLANNEQFF. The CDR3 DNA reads TGTGCCAGCAGTGGACTAGCGAATAATGAGCAGTTCTTC.